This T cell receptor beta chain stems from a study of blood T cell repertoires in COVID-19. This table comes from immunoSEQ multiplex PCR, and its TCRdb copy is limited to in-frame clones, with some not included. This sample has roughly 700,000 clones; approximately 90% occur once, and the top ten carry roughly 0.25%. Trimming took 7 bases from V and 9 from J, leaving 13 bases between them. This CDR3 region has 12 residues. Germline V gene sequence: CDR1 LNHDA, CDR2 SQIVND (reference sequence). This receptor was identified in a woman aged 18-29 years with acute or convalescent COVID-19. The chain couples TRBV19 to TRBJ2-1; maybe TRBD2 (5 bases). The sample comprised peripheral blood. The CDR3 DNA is TGTGCCAGTAACTCTGCCCGGGGTGAGCAGTTCTTC. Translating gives CASNSARGEQFF.